This T cell receptor delta chain was retrieved from a study of gamma-delta chains in newborns, infants, children. Study details: Innate gammadelta T cells reportedly expand polyclonally right after birth, driven by microbial exposure, per the title.

Germline V gene sequence: CDR1 GEAIGNYY, CDR2 EKD. CDR3 length equals 16 residues. V dropped 4 bases and J dropped 3; count of bases not matched to a gene: 3. TCRdb applied CATT to the reads for clone calling. This table has about 5,100 delta-chain clones, around 5% appearing once. This clone has only a few counts. V and J are TRDV2 and TRDJ3, with 9 nucleotides matching TRDD3. The origin of this receptor is a child who was a newborn, infant or young child, either healthy, febrile or measles-vaccinated (not recorded which). The sequencing sample was made of blood. This chain's CDR3 is CACEGIRDWDTRQMFF. CDR3 DNA: TGTGCCTGTGAGGGGATACGCGACTGGGACACCCGACAGATGTTTTTC.